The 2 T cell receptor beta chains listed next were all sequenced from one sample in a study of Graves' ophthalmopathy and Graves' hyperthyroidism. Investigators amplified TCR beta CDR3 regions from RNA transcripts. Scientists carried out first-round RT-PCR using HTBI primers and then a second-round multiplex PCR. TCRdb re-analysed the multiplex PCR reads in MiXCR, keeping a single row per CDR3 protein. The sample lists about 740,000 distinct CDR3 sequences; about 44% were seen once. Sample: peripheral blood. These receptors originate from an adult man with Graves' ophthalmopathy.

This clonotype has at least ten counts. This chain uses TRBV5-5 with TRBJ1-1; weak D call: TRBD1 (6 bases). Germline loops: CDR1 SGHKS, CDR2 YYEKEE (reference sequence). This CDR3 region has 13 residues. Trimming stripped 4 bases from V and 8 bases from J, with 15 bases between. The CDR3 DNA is TGTGCCAGCAGCCCGACAGGAACGGTGGAAGCTTTCTTT. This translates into CASSPTGTVEAFF.

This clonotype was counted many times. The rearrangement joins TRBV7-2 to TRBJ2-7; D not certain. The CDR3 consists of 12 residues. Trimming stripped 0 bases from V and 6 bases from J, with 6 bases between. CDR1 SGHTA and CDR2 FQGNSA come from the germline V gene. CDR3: CASSLAMSEQYF. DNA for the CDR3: TGTGCCAGCAGCTTAGCTATGAGCGAGCAGTACTTC.